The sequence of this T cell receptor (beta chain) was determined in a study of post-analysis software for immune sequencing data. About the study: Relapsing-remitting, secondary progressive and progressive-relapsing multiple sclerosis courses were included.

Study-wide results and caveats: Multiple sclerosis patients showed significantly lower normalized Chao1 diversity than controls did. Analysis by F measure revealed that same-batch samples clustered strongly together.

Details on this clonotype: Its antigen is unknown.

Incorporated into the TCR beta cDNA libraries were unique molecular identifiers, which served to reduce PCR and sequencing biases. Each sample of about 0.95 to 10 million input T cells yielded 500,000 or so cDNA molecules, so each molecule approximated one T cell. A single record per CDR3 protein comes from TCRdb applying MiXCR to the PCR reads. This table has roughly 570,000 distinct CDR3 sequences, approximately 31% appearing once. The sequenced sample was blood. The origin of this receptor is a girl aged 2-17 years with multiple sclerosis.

The CDR3: CASSLFSGGRETQYF. In nucleotides, the CDR3 is TGTGCCAGCAGTTTATTCTCAGGGGGGCGAGAGACCCAGTACTTC. J is TRBJ2-5 and V is TRBV28, with D perhaps matching TRBD1 (7 bases). CDR3 length: 15 amino acids. Germline CDR1 and CDR2: MDHEN and SYDVKM. Trimming removed 1 base from V and 4 bases from J, with 13 bases in between.